This T cell receptor delta chain came from a study of gamma-delta chains in newborns, infants, children. Study-level background: Polyclonal expansion of innate γδ T cells after birth follows microbial exposure.

TCRdb applied CATT to the reads for clone calling. The sample contains 13,000 to 15,000 delta-chain clones, 7% to 7.5% of which appear only once. This clone was seen ten or more times. This specimen includes other DNA sequences encoding the same CDR3. This TCR was recovered from a child who was a newborn, infant or young child, either healthy, febrile or measles-vaccinated (not recorded which). The specimen was blood.

The CDR3 protein is CACDLLGDTSSWDTRQMFF. CDR3 DNA: TGTGCCTGTGACCTACTGGGGGATACCAGCTCCTGGGACACCCGACAGATGTTTTTC. The chain links TRDV2 to TRDJ3; the match to TRDD3 covers 12 bases. The length of the CDR3 is 19 residues. V was clipped by 3 bases and J by 0 bases; unmatched bases: 5. Germline CDR1 reads GEAIGNYY; CDR2 reads EKD.